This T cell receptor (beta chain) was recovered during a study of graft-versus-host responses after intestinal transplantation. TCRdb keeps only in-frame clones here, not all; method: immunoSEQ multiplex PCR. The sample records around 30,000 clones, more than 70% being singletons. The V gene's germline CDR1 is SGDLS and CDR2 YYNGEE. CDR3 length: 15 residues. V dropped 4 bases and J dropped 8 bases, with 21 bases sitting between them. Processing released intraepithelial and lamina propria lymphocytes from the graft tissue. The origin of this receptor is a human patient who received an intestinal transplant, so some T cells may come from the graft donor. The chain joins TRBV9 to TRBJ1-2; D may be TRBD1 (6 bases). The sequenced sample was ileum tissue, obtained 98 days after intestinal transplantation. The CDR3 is CASSLTFQQGGGYTF. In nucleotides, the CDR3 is TGTGCCAGCAGCTTAACCTTCCAACAGGGTGGGGGCTACACCTTC. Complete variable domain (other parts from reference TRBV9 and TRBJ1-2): DSGVTQTPKHLITATGQRVTLRCSPRSGDLSVYWYQQSLDQGLQFLIQYYNGEERAKGNILERFSAQQFPDLHSELNLSSLELGDSALYFCASSLTFQQGGGYTFGSGTRLTVV.